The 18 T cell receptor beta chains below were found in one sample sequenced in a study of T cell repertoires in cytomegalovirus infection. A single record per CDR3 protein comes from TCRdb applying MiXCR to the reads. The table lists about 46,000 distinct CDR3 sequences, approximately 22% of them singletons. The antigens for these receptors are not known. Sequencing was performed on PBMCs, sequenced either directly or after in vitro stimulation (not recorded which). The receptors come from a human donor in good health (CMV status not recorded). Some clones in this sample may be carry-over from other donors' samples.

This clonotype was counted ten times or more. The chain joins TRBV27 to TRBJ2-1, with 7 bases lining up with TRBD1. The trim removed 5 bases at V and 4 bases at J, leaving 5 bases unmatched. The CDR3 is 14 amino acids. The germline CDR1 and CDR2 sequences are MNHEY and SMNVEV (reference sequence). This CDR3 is CASSTWDSYNEQFF. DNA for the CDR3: TGTGCCAGCAGTACATGGGACAGTTACAATGAGCAGTTCTTC.

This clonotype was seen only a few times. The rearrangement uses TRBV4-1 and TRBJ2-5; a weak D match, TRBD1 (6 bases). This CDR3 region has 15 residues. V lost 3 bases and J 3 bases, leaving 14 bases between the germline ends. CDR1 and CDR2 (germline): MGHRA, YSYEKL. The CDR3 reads CASSHPGHTKETQYF. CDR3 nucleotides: TGCGCCAGCAGCCATCCGGGACATACGAAAGAGACCCAGTACTTC.

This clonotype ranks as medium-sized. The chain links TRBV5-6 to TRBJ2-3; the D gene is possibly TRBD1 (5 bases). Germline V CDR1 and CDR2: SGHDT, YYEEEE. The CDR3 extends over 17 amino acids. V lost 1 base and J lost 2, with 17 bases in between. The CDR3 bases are TGTGCCAGCAGCTTGTCATCCGCCAGGGCGCTCACAGATACGCAGTATTTT. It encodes CASSLSSARALTDTQYF.

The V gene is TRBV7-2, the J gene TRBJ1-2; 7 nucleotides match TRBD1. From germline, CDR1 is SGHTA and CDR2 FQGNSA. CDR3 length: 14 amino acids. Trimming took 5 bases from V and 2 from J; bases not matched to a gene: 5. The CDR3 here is CASSPLTGNYGYTF. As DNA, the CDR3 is TGTGCCAGCAGCCCCTTGACAGGGAACTATGGCTACACCTTC.

Here the CDR3 reads CASSQDRWNIQYF. CDR3 nucleotide sequence: TGCGCCAGCAGCCAAGATAGGTGGAACATTCAGTACTTC. The chain links TRBV4-3 to TRBJ2-4; D is undetermined. This CDR3 region has 13 residues. V was pared by 0 bases and J by 7 bases, with 7 bases between. Germline V gene data show CDR1 as LGHNA and CDR2 as YSLEER.

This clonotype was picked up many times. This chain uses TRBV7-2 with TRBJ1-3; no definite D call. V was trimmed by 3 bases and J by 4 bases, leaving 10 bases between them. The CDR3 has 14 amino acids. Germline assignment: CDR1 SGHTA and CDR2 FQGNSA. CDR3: CASSFRRGGNTIYF. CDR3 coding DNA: TGTGCCAGCAGCTTTCGCCGAGGGGGAAACACCATATATTTT.

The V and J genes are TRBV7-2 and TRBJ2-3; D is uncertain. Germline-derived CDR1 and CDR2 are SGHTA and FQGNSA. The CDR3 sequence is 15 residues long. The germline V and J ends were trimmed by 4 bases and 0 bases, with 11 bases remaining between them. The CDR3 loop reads CASSSPPGSTDTQYF. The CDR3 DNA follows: TGTGCCAGCAGCTCCCCCCCCGGAAGCACAGATACGCAGTATTTT.

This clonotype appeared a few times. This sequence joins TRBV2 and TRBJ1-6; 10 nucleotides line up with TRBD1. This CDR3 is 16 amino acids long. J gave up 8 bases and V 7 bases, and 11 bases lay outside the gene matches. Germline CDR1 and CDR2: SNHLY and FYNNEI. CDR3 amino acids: CASKSRRDRGYSPLHF. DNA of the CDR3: TGTGCCAGCAAGAGTAGGAGGGACAGGGGCTATTCACCCCTCCACTTT. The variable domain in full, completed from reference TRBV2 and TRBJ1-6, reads EPEVTQTPSHQVTQMGQEVILRCVPISNHLYFYWYRQILGQKVEFLVSFYNNEISEKSEIFDDQFSVERPDGSNFTLKIRSTKLEDSAMYFCASKSRRDRGYSPLHFGNGTRLTVT.

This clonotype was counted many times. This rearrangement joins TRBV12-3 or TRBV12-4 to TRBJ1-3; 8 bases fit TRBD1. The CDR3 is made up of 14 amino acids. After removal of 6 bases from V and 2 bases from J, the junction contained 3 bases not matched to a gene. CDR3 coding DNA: TGTGCCAGCAGCCCGACAGGGGCTGGAAACACCATATATTTT. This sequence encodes CASSPTGAGNTIYF.

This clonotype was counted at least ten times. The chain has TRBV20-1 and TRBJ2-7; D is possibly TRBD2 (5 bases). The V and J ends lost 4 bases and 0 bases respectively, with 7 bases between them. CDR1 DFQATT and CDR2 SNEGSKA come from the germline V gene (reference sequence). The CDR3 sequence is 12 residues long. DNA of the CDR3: TGCAGTGCTAACCGGGACTCCTACGAGCAGTACTTC. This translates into CSANRDSYEQYF.

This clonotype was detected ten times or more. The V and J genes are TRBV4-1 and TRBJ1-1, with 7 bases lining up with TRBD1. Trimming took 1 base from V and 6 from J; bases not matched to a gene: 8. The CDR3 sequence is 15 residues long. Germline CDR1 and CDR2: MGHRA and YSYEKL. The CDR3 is CASSQVRQGWPEAFF. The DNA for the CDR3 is TGCGCCAGCAGCCAAGTCCGACAGGGTTGGCCTGAAGCTTTCTTT.

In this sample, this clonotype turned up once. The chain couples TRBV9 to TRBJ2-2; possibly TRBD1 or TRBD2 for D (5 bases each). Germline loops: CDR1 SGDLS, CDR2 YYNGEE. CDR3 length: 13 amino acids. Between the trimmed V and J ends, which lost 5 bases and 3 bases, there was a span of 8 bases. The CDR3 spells CASRGEYTGELFF. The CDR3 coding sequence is TGTGCCAGCAGGGGGGAGTACACCGGGGAGCTGTTTTTT.

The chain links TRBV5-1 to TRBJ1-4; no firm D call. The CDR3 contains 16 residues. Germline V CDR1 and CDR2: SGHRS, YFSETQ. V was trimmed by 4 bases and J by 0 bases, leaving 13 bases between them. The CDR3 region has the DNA TGCGCCAGCAGCCTGAACGACGGGACAACTAATGAAAAACTGTTTTTT. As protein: CASSLNDGTTNEKLFF.

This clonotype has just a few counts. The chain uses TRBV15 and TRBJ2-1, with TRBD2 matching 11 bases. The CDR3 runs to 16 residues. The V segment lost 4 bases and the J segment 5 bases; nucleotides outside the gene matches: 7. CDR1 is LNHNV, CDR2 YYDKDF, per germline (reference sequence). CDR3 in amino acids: CATSNFLAGGNNEQFF. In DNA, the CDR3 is TGTGCCACCAGCAATTTCCTAGCGGGGGGTAACAATGAGCAGTTCTTC.

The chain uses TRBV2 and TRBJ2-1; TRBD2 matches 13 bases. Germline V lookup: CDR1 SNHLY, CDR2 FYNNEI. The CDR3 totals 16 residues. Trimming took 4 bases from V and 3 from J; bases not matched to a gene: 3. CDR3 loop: CASSVGLAGNYNEQFF. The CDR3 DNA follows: TGTGCCAGCAGTGTGGGACTAGCGGGGAACTACAATGAGCAGTTCTTC.

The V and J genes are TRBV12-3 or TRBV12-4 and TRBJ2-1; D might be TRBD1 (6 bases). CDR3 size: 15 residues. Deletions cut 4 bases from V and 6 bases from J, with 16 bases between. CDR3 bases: TGTGCCAGCAGTTGGGGGCCACCCTCGGGCAATGAGCAGTTCTTC. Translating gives CASSWGPPSGNEQFF.

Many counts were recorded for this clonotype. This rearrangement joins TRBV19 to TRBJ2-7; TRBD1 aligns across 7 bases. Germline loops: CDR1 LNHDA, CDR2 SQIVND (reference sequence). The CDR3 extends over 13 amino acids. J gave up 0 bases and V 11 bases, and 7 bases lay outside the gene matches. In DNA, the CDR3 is TGTGCCTCAAACAGGGACAGCTCCTACGAGCAGTACTTC. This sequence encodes CASNRDSSYEQYF.

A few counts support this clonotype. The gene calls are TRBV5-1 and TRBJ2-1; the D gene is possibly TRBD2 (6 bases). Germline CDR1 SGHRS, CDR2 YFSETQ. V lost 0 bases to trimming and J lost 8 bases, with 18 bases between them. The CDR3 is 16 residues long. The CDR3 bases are TGCGCCAGCAGCTTGGGGCGGGGAACACGGGGCCATGAGCAGTTCTTC. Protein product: CASSLGRGTRGHEQFF.